This passage covers 7 T cell receptor beta chains from one sample sequenced in a study of CD8+ T cells in alopecia areata. Extracted RNA was reverse transcribed, and the resulting cDNA served as sequencing template. Data came from immunoSEQ multiplex PCR; TCRdb stores just in-frame clones and leaves some out. This table has under 200,000 clones, around three fifths appearing once. Treatment here: oral pan-JAK inhibitor, 5-10 mg twice daily. The sample consisted of CD4+ T cells sorted from blood, taken at week 24, from a patient treated with tofacitinib. The source of these receptors is a human donor with alopecia areata.

As concerns this clone: One junction end disagrees with the germline gene, perhaps due to a read error. The chain links TRBV30 to TRBJ1-1; D gene ambiguous. The CDR3 covers 14 residues. CDR1 and CDR2 from the germline V gene are GTSNPN and SVGIG (reference sequence). The CDR3 DNA follows: TGTACCTGGAGCCGTTACGGGATGAACACTGAAGCTTTCTTT. Its translation: CTWSRYGMNTEAFF. Full variable domain (missing parts from reference TRBV30 and TRBJ1-1): SQTIHQWPATLVQPVGSPLSLECTVEGTSNPNLYWYRQAAGRGLQLLFYSVGIGQISSEVPQNLSASRPQDRQFILSSKKLLLSDSGFYLCTWSRYGMNTEAFFGQGTRLTVV.

This chain links TRBV9 with TRBJ2-2; D remains ambiguous. In germline, CDR1 is SGDLS, CDR2 YYNGEE. The V and J ends lost 4 bases and 3 bases respectively, with 7 bases between them. The CDR3 sequence is 13 residues long. The CDR3 protein is CASSRSDTGELFF. The CDR3 nucleotides read TGTGCCAGCAGCAGATCCGACACCGGGGAGCTGTTTTTT.

This rearrangement joins TRBV30 to TRBJ1-4; tentative D call: TRBD1 (5 bases). The CDR3 has 13 residues. Germline V CDR1 and CDR2: GTSNPN, SVGIG (reference sequence). Deletions cut 5 bases from V and 0 bases from J, with 7 bases between. This CDR3 is CAWRTTTNEKLFF. In nucleotides, the CDR3 is TGTGCCTGGCGGACAACAACTAATGAAAAACTGTTTTTT. Filled out from reference TRBV30 and TRBJ1-4, the complete variable domain reads SQTIHQWPATLVQPVGSPLSLECTVEGTSNPNLYWYRQAAGRGLQLLFYSVGIGQISSEVPQNLSASRPQDRQFILSSKKLLLSDSGFYLCAWRTTTNEKLFFGSGTQLSVL.

This clone has just one count. J is TRBJ1-6 and V is TRBV2; D gene ambiguous. The V gene lost 3 bases and the J gene lost 10 bases, with 10 bases spanning the gap. The CDR3 is 13 amino acids. Germline V CDR1 and CDR2: SNHLY, FYNNEI. The CDR3 here is CASSDGYGSPLHF. DNA of the CDR3: TGTGCCAGCAGTGACGGTTACGGCTCACCCCTCCACTTT.

This clone was seen a handful of times. This CDR3 is CASSPKGRGGPEAFF. The CDR3 coding sequence is TGTGCCAGCAGCCCAAAAGGGAGGGGAGGACCTGAAGCTTTCTTT. This chain joins TRBV7-9 and TRBJ1-1, with D perhaps matching TRBD1 (5 bases). V gave up 5 bases and J gave up 6 bases, with 19 bases separating them. Germline V gene lookup returns CDR1 SEHNR and CDR2 FQNEAQ (reference sequence). This CDR3 is built from 15 residues.

The genes are TRBV4-1 and TRBJ1-4; perhaps TRBD1 as D (5 bases). In germline, CDR1 is MGHRA, CDR2 YSYEKL. V shed 5 bases and J shed 2 bases, with 12 bases lying between them. The CDR3 totals 15 residues. In DNA, the CDR3 is TGCGCCAGCAGCATACTCGCAGGGACTAATGAAAAACTGTTTTTT. It encodes CASSILAGTNEKLFF.

The chain couples TRBV27 to TRBJ1-1; D is undetermined. CDR1 and CDR2 from the germline V gene are MNHEY and SMNVEV (reference sequence). The ends were cut back, 3 bases at V and 5 bases at J, with 13 bases in the middle. The CDR3 is made up of 14 amino acids. CDR3 nucleotides: TGTGCCAGCAGTTTCTCGGGGTTGACTACTGAAGCTTTCTTT. Encoded protein: CASSFSGLTTEAFF.